This is a list of T cell receptor beta chains from one sample in a study of beta chain features in type 1 diabetes. Sequencing used immunoSEQ multiplex PCR; TCRdb keeps in-frame clones, though not all of them. The sample records approximately 260,000 clones, roughly 21% being singletons. Material: naive CD4+ T cells from blood. These receptors all stem from a woman between 40 and 55 years old with type 1 diabetes. The CDR3 runs from the conserved cysteine through the conserved F or W. A D gene is named only where the DNA matches it firmly. The size of a clone is reported for some rows only, either as once, few or many, or as a class for expanded clones.

J gene: TRBJ2-5; D gene: TRBD2; V gene: TRBV6-5; clone size: .; CDR3 DNA: TGTGCCAGCAGTTACTGGACTAGCGACCGGGGGACCCAGTACTTC; CDR3 protein: CASSYWTSDRGTQYF
J gene: TRBJ2-3; D gene: .; V gene: TRBV9; clone size: few; CDR3 DNA: TGTGCCAGCAACCCTACTAGCAGTTGGGCAGATACGCAGTATTTT; CDR3 protein: CASNPTSSWADTQYF
J gene: TRBJ2-1; D gene: TRBD2; V gene: TRBV15; clone size: few; CDR3 DNA: TGTGCCACCAGCAGACTCCCGGGACTAGCGGTAAGCTCCTACAATGAGCAGTTCTTC; CDR3 protein: CATSRLPGLAVSSYNEQFF
J gene: TRBJ2-2; D gene: TRBD2; V gene: TRBV4-3; clone size: .; CDR3 DNA: TGCGCCAGCAGCCACCCATCGGGACTAGCGGGAGGACAGGTCGAGACCGGGGAGCTGTTTTTT; CDR3 protein: CASSHPSGLAGGQVETGELFF
J gene: TRBJ1-1; D gene: .; V gene: TRBV9; clone size: .; CDR3 DNA: TGTGCCAGCAGCCCCCTGGAGCCCCCTGAAGCTTTCTTT; CDR3 protein: CASSPLEPPEAFF
J gene: TRBJ2-1; D gene: .; V gene: TRBV5-1; clone size: .; CDR3 DNA: TGCGCCAGCAGCCCCGGAGGGGAGGGGGGGTACAATGAGCAGTTCTTC; CDR3 protein: CASSPGGEGGYNEQFF
J gene: TRBJ2-1; D gene: TRBD2; V gene: TRBV18; clone size: few; CDR3 DNA: TGTGCCAGCTCACCCCGGACTAGCGGGGGGCAGAGTGAGCAGTTCTTC; CDR3 protein: CASSPRTSGGQSEQFF
J gene: TRBJ2-7; D gene: .; V gene: TRBV4-3; clone size: .; CDR3 DNA: TGCGCCAGCAGCCAAGGAGGGACAACACCCTACGAGCAGTACTTC; CDR3 protein: CASSQGGTTPYEQYF
J gene: TRBJ1-1; D gene: .; V gene: TRBV30; clone size: .; CDR3 DNA: TGTGCCTGGACTTGGACAGTGAACACTGAAGCTTTCTTT; CDR3 protein: CAWTWTVNTEAFF
J gene: TRBJ2-1; D gene: TRBD2; V gene: TRBV7-9; clone size: few; CDR3 DNA: TGTGCCAGCAGCACCACTAGCGTCTACAATGAGCAGTTCTTC; CDR3 protein: CASSTTSVYNEQFF
J gene: TRBJ1-1; D gene: .; V gene: TRBV5-1; clone size: .; CDR3 DNA: TGCGCCAGCAGCGTGCGAGGAGATGAAGCTTTCTTT; CDR3 protein: CASSVRGDEAFF
J gene: TRBJ2-5; D gene: TRBD2; V gene: TRBV7-9; clone size: .; CDR3 DNA: TGTGCCAGCAGCCCTAGCGGAGGGGAGACCCAGTACTTC; CDR3 protein: CASSPSGGETQYF
J gene: TRBJ2-7; D gene: .; V gene: TRBV19; clone size: few; CDR3 DNA: TGTGCCAGTAGTGTGGGCAGCTCCTACGAGCAGTACTTC; CDR3 protein: CASSVGSSYEQYF
J gene: TRBJ2-5; D gene: TRBD1; V gene: TRBV19; clone size: few; CDR3 DNA: TGTGCCAGTAGCTGGGACAGCCAAGAGACCCAGTACTTC; CDR3 protein: CASSWDSQETQYF
J gene: TRBJ2-7; D gene: .; V gene: TRBV7-9; clone size: .; CDR3 DNA: TGTGCCAGCAGCCAAGACAGAGCCTACGAGCAGTACTTC; CDR3 protein: CASSQDRAYEQYF
J gene: TRBJ2-6; D gene: TRBD1; V gene: TRBV25-1; clone size: .; CDR3 DNA: TGTGCCAGCAGTGAAGGACAGGCCCTAGGGGCCAACGTCCTGACTTTC; CDR3 protein: CASSEGQALGANVLTF
J gene: TRBJ1-2; D gene: .; V gene: TRBV15; clone size: few; CDR3 DNA: TGTGCCACCAGCAGAGACCCGACAGCAGGCTATGGGTACACCTTC; CDR3 protein: CATSRDPTAGYGYTF
J gene: TRBJ2-7; D gene: TRBD1; V gene: TRBV9; clone size: few; CDR3 DNA: TGTGCCAGCTCAGACCCAGCCGCAGGGGGCGCCGAGCAGTACTTC; CDR3 protein: CASSDPAAGGAEQYF
J gene: TRBJ2-1; D gene: TRBD2; V gene: TRBV29-1; clone size: few; CDR3 DNA: TGCAGCGTTCGCGGGGGGGCTATTACTCCAAGGGAGCAGTTCTTC; CDR3 protein: CSVRGGAITPREQFF
J gene: TRBJ2-7; D gene: .; V gene: TRBV6-6; clone size: .; CDR3 DNA: TGTGCCAGCAGACCCCGGCAGCGCTACGAGCAGTACTTC; CDR3 protein: CASRPRQRYEQYF
J gene: TRBJ2-5; D gene: TRBD1; V gene: TRBV4-2; clone size: .; CDR3 DNA: TGTGCCAGCAGCCAAGATTGGGACAGGGTTTGGGAGACCCAGTACTTC; CDR3 protein: CASSQDWDRVWETQYF
J gene: TRBJ1-3; D gene: .; V gene: TRBV5-1; clone size: .; CDR3 DNA: TGCGCCAGCAGCTTGGGGGGCCCTGGAAACACCATATATTTT; CDR3 protein: CASSLGGPGNTIYF
J gene: TRBJ2-1; D gene: .; V gene: TRBV2; clone size: few; CDR3 DNA: TGTGCCAGCGCACAGTCCCCGGCCGGGAGTCGGAGGAGTGGTGAGCAGTTCTTC; CDR3 protein: CASAQSPAGSRRSGEQFF
J gene: TRBJ2-2; D gene: .; V gene: TRBV7-9; clone size: .; CDR3 DNA: TGTGCCATTACCCGCGACTCGAACACCGGGGAGCTGTTTTTT; CDR3 protein: CAITRDSNTGELFF
J gene: TRBJ1-5; D gene: TRBD1; V gene: TRBV6-5; clone size: .; CDR3 DNA: TGTGCCAGCAGATTACAGGGGAATCAGCCCCAGCATTTT; CDR3 protein: CASRLQGNQPQHF
J gene: TRBJ2-3; D gene: TRBD1; V gene: TRBV4-1; clone size: .; CDR3 DNA: TGCGCCAGCAGCCAAGTCCCCGACAGGGTGCTTAAAGATACGCAGTATTTT; CDR3 protein: CASSQVPDRVLKDTQYF
J gene: TRBJ2-7; D gene: TRBD1; V gene: TRBV4-1; clone size: .; CDR3 DNA: TGCGCCAGCAGCCAAGGGACGGGACAGGGGGTCGACGAGCAGTACTTC; CDR3 protein: CASSQGTGQGVDEQYF